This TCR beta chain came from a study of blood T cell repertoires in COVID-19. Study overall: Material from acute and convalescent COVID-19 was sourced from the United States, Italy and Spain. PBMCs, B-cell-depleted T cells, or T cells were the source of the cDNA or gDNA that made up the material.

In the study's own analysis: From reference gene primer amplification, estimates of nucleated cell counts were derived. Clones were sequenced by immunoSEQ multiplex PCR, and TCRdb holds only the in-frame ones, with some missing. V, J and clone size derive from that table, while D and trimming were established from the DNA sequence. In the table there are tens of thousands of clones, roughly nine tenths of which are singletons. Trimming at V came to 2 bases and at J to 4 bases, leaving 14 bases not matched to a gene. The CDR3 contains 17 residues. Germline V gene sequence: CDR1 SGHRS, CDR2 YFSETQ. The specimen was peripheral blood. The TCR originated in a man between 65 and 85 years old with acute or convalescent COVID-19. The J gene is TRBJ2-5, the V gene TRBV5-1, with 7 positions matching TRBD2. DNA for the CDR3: TGCGCCAGCAGCTTTGGCCGAGGGTGGGAGGGCCTAGAGACCCAGTACTTC. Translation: CASSFGRGWEGLETQYF.